This T cell receptor beta chain derives from a study of graft-versus-host responses after intestinal transplantation. Researchers processed graft tissue to release intraepithelial and lamina propria lymphocytes. Study-wide points: Circulating GvH clone levels at their peak were associated with HvG declines (early post-transplant).

Comment on this clone: What it binds is unknown.

CDR3 length: 17 amino acids. The V gene's germline CDR1 is SGHVS and CDR2 FQNEAQ. The J segment lost 2 bases and the V segment lost 1 base, leaving 10 bases of the junction unmatched. TCRdb's copy holds only in-frame clones and misses some; the assay was immunoSEQ multiplex PCR. The table lists around 15,000 clones, around 64% of them singletons. The J gene is TRBJ1-2, the V gene TRBV7-8; 7 positions agree with TRBD1. The TCR originated in a human patient who received an intestinal transplant, so some T cells may come from the graft donor. Sequencing was performed on ileum tissue, taken 700 to 800 days after intestinal transplantation. CDR3 DNA sequence: TGTGCCAGCAGCTTAGGTCCTCCGGGACAGACAAACTATGGCTACACCTTC. Translated: CASSLGPPGQTNYGYTF.